This T cell receptor beta chain was captured by sequencing in a study of lung T cells in sarcoidosis with Löfgren's syndrome. Findings of the study overall: Sarcoidosis antigen recognition was only suggested, antigen unidentified.

The CDR3 has 13 amino acids. Germline V gene sequence: CDR1 SSHAT, CDR2 FNYEAQ (reference sequence). The V end lost 0 bases, the J end lost 6 bases, and 8 bases lay between the germline ends. MiXCR, run by TCRdb on the reads, gives a single entry per CDR3 protein. The sample shows approximately 19,000 distinct CDR3 sequences, about 20% of them seen only once. This clonotype was recorded many times. The antigen remains unidentified. The TCR was taken from a human donor with sarcoidosis (Löfgren's syndrome or another form), or a control subject (not recorded which). Sequencing input: CD4+ T cells from PBMCs. The chain is built from TRBV7-7 and TRBJ2-5; D unresolved. The CDR3 region has the DNA TGTGCCAGCAGCTTAGCCGGTGGACAGACCCAGTACTTC. This codes for CASSLAGGQTQYF.